Below are 8 T cell receptor beta chains sequenced from a single sample in a study of shared clonotypes between healthy human individuals. Clones were sequenced by immunoSEQ multiplex PCR, and TCRdb holds only the in-frame ones, with some missing. The sample lists millions of clones, around nine tenths seen once, with roughly 0.13% in the top ten. The sequencing input was naive CD4+ T cells sorted from blood. As for subset: CD45RA+ positively selected. The receptor source for this set is a man between 18 and 29 years old in good health.

This clone came up once. V is TRBV7-2 and J is TRBJ2-5, with 7 bases matching TRBD1. Germline loops: CDR1 SGHTA, CDR2 FQGNSA. The V segment lost 5 bases and the J segment 1 base; nucleotides outside the gene matches: 7. This CDR3 contains 15 residues. The CDR3 loop reads CASSPNRGGQETQYF. In DNA form, the CDR3 reads TGTGCCAGCAGCCCAAACAGGGGCGGCCAAGAGACCCAGTACTTC.

This chain uses TRBV7-9 with TRBJ1-6; the match to TRBD1 covers 8 bases. Germline V lookup: CDR1 SEHNR, CDR2 FQNEAQ (reference sequence). With V trimmed by 1 base and J by 9 bases, 2 bases remained unmatched. This CDR3 is built from 14 residues. The CDR3 loop is CASSLEDRVSPLHF. The CDR3 bases are TGTGCCAGCAGCTTAGAGGACAGGGTTTCACCCCTCCACTTT.

The rearrangement links TRBV6-5 to TRBJ2-2; the match to TRBD2 covers 10 bases. This CDR3 contains 15 residues. Trimming took 0 bases from V and 7 from J; bases not matched to a gene: 2. The germline V gene encodes CDR1 MNHEY and CDR2 SVGAGI. CDR3 sequence (DNA): TGTGCCAGCAGTTACTCTAGCGGGGGGCACGGGGAGCTGTTTTTT. Its protein is CASSYSSGGHGELFF.

This chain joins TRBV19 and TRBJ1-6; the match to TRBD1 covers 10 bases. Germline values: CDR1 LNHDA, CDR2 SQIVND (reference sequence). V lost 4 bases and J lost 5; bases outside the gene matches: 8. The CDR3 runs 17 residues. The CDR3 sequence: CASSRILGTGDNSPLHF. In DNA, the CDR3 is TGTGCCAGTAGTAGAATTCTCGGGACAGGGGATAATTCACCCCTCCACTTT.

This chain uses TRBV28 with TRBJ1-2, with TRBD1 matching over 7 bases. The junction had 6 bases not matched to a gene; V was cut back by 5 bases and J by 0 bases. Germline CDR1 is MDHEN and CDR2 is SYDVKM. The CDR3 length is 15 residues. The chain's CDR3 is CASSRTGTANYGYTF. In DNA form, the CDR3 reads TGTGCCAGCAGTCGGACCGGGACAGCTAACTATGGCTACACCTTC.

The rearrangement uses TRBV28 and TRBJ2-1; 8 positions agree with TRBD1. The junction had 3 bases not matched to a gene; V was cut back by 5 bases and J by 3 bases. The CDR3 covers 14 residues. The germline gives CDR1 MDHEN, CDR2 SYDVKM. CDR3 bases: TGTGCCAGCAGTCGGGACAGGAGCTACAATGAGCAGTTCTTC. Encoded protein: CASSRDRSYNEQFF.

The J gene is TRBJ1-1, the V gene TRBV7-9, with no clear D. Trimming pared 2 bases from V and 0 bases from J, leaving 7 bases between. The V gene's germline CDR1 is SEHNR and CDR2 FQNEAQ (reference sequence). The CDR3 has 14 residues. The CDR3 DNA reads as TGTGCCAGCAGCTTATTGGCCTTGAACACTGAAGCTTTCTTT. Protein product: CASSLLALNTEAFF.

This clone was counted once. The chain uses TRBV4-1 and TRBJ2-1; no firm D call. The V and J ends lost 4 bases and 3 bases respectively, with 16 bases between them. CDR1 is MGHRA and CDR2 is YSYEKL in the germline V gene. The CDR3 has 16 residues. Here the CDR3 DNA reads TGCGCCAGCAGCCCAAATACAGCAGAACTCTACAATGAGCAGTTCTTC. It translates to CASSPNTAELYNEQFF.